This TCR beta chain was observed in a study of shared clonotypes between healthy human individuals. Study-wide points: Memory subsets had estimated richness that was generally smaller than that of naive subsets. Clonotypes which were not shared had lower generation probabilities than clonotypes that all four donors shared.

Replicate sorted-subset PCRs were loaded with approximately 190 ng DNA, about 30,000 T cell genomes. Under the authors' procedure: ImmunoSEQ sequences covered only the junction and lacked quality scores; filtering therefore differed. TCRdb keeps only in-frame clones here, not all; method: immunoSEQ multiplex PCR. V and J calls and clone size are copied from that table; D and trimming were computed from the DNA. Counted here are hundreds of thousands of clones, 90% to 96% occurring once; the ten biggest clones make up 0.055% to 0.075%. Comment on this clone: The antigen is undetermined.

Germline CDR1 MGHRA, CDR2 YSYEKL. The CDR3 loop spans 18 amino acids. V shed 1 base and J shed 0 bases, with 16 bases lying between them. Specimen: naive CD4+ T cells sorted from blood. The subset here: CD45RA+ positively selected. The chain uses TRBV4-1 and TRBJ1-5; D not resolved. This clonotype was obtained from a woman aged 25 to 39 in good health. As DNA, the CDR3 is TGCGCCAGCAGCCAAGTTGCAGCGGCACCACTTAGCAATCAGCCCCAGCATTTT. Protein sequence: CASSQVAAAPLSNQPQHF.